These 5 T cell receptor beta chains were sequenced from one sample in a study of blood T cell repertoires in COVID-19. TCRdb's copy holds only in-frame clones and misses some; the assay was immunoSEQ multiplex PCR. The sample comprises approximately 120,000 clones, 75% to 90% of which are singletons, and around a sixth rests with the top ten. Sequences were obtained from peripheral blood. The receptors were gathered from a woman aged 60 to 75 with acute or convalescent COVID-19.

DNA for the CDR3: TGTGCCAGCAGTGAGGATCTGGCGGGAGGAGACTGGGAGACCCAGTACTTC. Translating gives CASSEDLAGGDWETQYF. The chain employs TRBV2 and TRBJ2-5; 8 bases agree with TRBD2. The CDR3 is 17 residues long. The V segment lost 3 bases and the J segment 5 bases; nucleotides outside the gene matches: 14. Per germline, CDR1 SNHLY and CDR2 FYNNEI. The entire variable domain, with the rest obtained from reference TRBV2 and TRBJ2-5, is as follows: EPEVTQTPSHQVTQMGQEVILRCVPISNHLYFYWYRQILGQKVEFLVSFYNNEISEKSEIFDDQFSVERPDGSNFTLKIRSTKLEDSAMYFCASSEDLAGGDWETQYFGPGTRLLVL.

This chain links TRBV5-1 with TRBJ1-6; 7 bases agree with TRBD1. V lost 3 bases, J lost 8 bases, and 5 bases stayed unmatched. CDR1 is SGHRS, CDR2 YFSETQ, per germline. This CDR3 has 14 residues. CDR3 sequence: CASSSGQRDSPLHF. DNA of the CDR3: TGCGCCAGCAGCTCGGGACAGCGAGATTCACCCCTCCACTTT.

CDR3 bases: TGTGCCATCAGTGAGTCGGCAGGGGGCGACTATGGCTACACCTTC. This gives the protein CAISESAGGDYGYTF. The V call is TRBV10-3, the J call TRBJ1-2; 8 bases align to TRBD1. The V gene's germline CDR1 is ENHRY and CDR2 SYGVKD. V lost 0 bases to trimming and J lost 3 bases; unmatched junction nucleotides: 3. The CDR3 totals 15 residues.

The chain uses TRBV5-4 and TRBJ1-2; TRBD1 aligns across 9 bases. This CDR3 comprises 14 residues. CDR1 and CDR2 (germline): SGHNT, YYREEE (reference sequence). V was pared by 6 bases and J by 5 bases, with 8 bases of the junction left unmatched. CDR3 amino acids: CASIRTGEGYGYTF. The CDR3 DNA follows: TGTGCCAGCATCAGGACAGGGGAAGGATATGGCTACACCTTC.

The rearrangement uses TRBV12-2 and TRBJ2-7; TRBD2, the D gene given by the table, was not confirmed from the DNA. TRBV12-2 has pseudogene status. The CDR3 consists of 16 residues. This CDR3 reads CASRPTSWGRNYEQYF. In DNA form, the CDR3 reads TGTGCAAGTCGCCCTACCTCCTGGGGGAGGAACTACGAGCAGTACTTC.